This TCR beta chain was sequenced during a study of blood T cell repertoires in COVID-19. Across the whole study: From the United States, Italy and Spain came samples of acute and convalescent COVID-19. T cells, B-cell-depleted T cells, or PBMCs supplied cDNA or gDNA.

Methods used by the authors: Amplified reference gene primers provided the basis for estimating nucleated cell counts. Generated by immunoSEQ multiplex PCR, the TCRdb table keeps only in-frame clones and is missing some. The V and J calls and the clone size are those of that table, but D and trimming were determined from the DNA. The repertoire holds around 210,000 clones, roughly 80% seen once, with about 8.3% in the top ten. CDR3 length: 13 amino acids. V lost 6 bases, J lost 8 bases, and 13 bases lay in between. This clone has just a few counts. The source material was peripheral blood. The rearrangement joins TRBV12-3 or TRBV12-4 to TRBJ2-2; D is possibly TRBD1 (5 bases). The sequence derives from a woman older than 75 with COVID-19, enrolled during active disease. CDR3 in DNA: TGTGCCAGCAGAGAAAGGGGTGCAGGGGAGCTGTTTTTT. It encodes CASRERGAGELFF.